This T cell receptor beta chain was recorded in a study of blood T cell repertoires in COVID-19. Sequencing used immunoSEQ multiplex PCR; TCRdb keeps in-frame clones, though not all of them. The sample has more than 300,000 clones; about 90% are singletons. The length of the CDR3 is 13 residues. In germline, CDR1 is SGDLS, CDR2 YYNGEE. The V gene lost 0 bases and the J gene lost 4 bases, with 7 bases spanning the gap. The chain joins TRBV9 to TRBJ2-5; D might be TRBD2 (5 bases). Sequences were obtained from peripheral blood. The origin of this receptor is a woman under 40 with COVID-19, enrolled during active disease. CDR3 sequence (DNA): TGTGCCAGCAGCGTAGGGACTCTAGAGACCCAGTACTTC. This encodes CASSVGTLETQYF.